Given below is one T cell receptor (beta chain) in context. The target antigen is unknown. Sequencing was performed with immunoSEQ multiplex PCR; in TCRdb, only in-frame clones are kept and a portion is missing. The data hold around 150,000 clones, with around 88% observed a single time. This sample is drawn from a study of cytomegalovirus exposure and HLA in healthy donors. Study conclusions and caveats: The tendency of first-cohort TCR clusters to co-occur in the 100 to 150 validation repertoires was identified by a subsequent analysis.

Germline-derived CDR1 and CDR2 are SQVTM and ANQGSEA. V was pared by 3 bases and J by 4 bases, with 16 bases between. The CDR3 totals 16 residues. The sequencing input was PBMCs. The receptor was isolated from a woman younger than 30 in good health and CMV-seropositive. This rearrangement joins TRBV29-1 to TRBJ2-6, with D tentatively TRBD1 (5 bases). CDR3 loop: CSVDEDTPLGANVLTF. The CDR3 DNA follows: TGCAGCGTTGATGAGGACACGCCGTTAGGGGCCAACGTCCTGACTTTC.